This paragraph reports one T cell receptor beta chain. Its specificity is unknown. This sample is drawn from a study of cytomegalovirus exposure and HLA in healthy donors. Germline CDR1 is ENHRY and CDR2 is SYGVKD. CDR3 length: 13 residues. Primers: 60 Vbeta forward and 13 Jbeta reverse. The assay was immunoSEQ multiplex PCR, and TCRdb's table has in-frame clones only and misses some. This sample has 150,000 to 200,000 clones, with around 76% found just once. General study results and limits: Sequencing probably produced one cluster of sequence variants that were highly shared.

What was sequenced was PBMCs. The receptor was isolated from a middle-aged man in good health and CMV-seronegative. The chain joins TRBV10-3 to TRBJ2-5, with D possibly matching TRBD1 (6 bases). TRBJ2-7 explains the end of the DNA better; the J call may be wrong. The CDR3 nucleotides are TGTGCCGCCACGGACAGATCGAACTACGAGCAGTACTTC. This encodes CAATDRSNYEQYF.